The present entry profiles one T cell receptor (beta chain) with its context. At least ten counts were recorded for this clonotype. The target of this receptor is not known. The record has no base qualities; no much larger clone is one base away. These data come from a study of HIV-infected patients and healthy controls (dated 2014 in TCRdb). The method behind the library was 5' RACE. Sequencing relied on an Illumina MiSeq. TCRdb applied fastp at Q25 and MiXCR to the public reads, then kept only in-frame beta chains. Rows with a matching CDR3 protein are joined into one entry that keeps the most common DNA and genes. The sample records 15,000 to 20,000 distinct CDR3 sequences, about 16% of which are singletons. The ten largest clones add up to approximately 25% of the sample. From the cysteine through the phenylalanine, the CDR3 covers 11 amino acids. The retained sequence is limited to the CDR3, 33 bases, with the frame set at the first base. In the germline V gene, CDR1 corresponds to ENHRY and CDR2 to SYGVKD. V is clipped by 10 bases and J by 5 bases, and the sequence between their germline boundaries is 11 bases long.

This sequence uses TRBV10-3 and TRBJ1-1; a tentative D match to TRBD1 spans 5 bases. Sequencing input: CD8+ T cells from blood. The sequence derives from a human donor in good health. The DNA sequence is given as TGTGCCAGTGGGGCAATTACTGAAGCTTTCTTT. Its protein reads: CASGAITEAFF.